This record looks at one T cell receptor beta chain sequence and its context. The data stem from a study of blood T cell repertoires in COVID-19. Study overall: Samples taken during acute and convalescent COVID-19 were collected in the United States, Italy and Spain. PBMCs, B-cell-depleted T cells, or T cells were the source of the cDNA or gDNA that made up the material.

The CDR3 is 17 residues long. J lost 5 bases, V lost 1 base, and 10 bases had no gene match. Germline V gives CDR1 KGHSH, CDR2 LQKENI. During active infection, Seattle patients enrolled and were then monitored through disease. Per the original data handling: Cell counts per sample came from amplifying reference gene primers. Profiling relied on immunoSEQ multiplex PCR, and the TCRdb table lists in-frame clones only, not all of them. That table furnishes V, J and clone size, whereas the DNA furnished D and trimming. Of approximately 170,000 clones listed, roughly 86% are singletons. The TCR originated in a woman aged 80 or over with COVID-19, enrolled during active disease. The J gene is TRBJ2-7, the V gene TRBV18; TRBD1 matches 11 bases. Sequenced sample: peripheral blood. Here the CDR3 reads CASSPLGGPGQGDEQYF. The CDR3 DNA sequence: TGTGCCAGCTCACCACTGGGTGGGCCGGGACAGGGGGACGAGCAGTACTTC.